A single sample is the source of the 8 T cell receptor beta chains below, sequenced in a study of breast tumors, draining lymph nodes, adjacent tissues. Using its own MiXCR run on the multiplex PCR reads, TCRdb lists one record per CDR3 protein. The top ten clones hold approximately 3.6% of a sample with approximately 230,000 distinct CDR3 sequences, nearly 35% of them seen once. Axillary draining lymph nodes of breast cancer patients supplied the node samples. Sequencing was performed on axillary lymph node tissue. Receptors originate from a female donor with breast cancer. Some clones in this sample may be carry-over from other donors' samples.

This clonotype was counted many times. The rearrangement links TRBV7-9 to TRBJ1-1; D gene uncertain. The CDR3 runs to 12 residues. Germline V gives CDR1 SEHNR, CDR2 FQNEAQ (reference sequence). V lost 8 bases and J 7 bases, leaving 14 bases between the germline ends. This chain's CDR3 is CASGKFGIEAFF. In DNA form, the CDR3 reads TGTGCCAGCGGTAAGTTTGGAATTGAAGCTTTCTTT.

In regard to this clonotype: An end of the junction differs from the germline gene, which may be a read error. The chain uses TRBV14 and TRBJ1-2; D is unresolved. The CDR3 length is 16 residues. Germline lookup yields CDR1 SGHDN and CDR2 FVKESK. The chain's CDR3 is CASSPHLRTQPYSYTF. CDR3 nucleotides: TGTGCCAGCAGTCCCCACCTCCGGACGCAGCCCTATAGCTACACCTTC.

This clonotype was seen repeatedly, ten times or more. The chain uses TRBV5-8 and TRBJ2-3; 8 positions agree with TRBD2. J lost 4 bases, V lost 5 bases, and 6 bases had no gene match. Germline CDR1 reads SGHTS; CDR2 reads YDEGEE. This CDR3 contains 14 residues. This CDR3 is CASRVSGAPDTQYF. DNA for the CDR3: TGTGCCAGCAGGGTTAGCGGGGCCCCAGATACGCAGTATTTT.

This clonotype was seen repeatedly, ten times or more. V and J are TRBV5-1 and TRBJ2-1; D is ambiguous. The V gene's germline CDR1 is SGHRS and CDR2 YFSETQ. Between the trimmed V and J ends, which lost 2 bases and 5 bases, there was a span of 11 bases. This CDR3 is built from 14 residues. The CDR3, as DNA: TGCGCCAGCAGCTTCCCCACTGCAGACAATGAGCAGTTCTTC. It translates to CASSFPTADNEQFF.

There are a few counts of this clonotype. For the CDR3, the DNA is TGTGCCAGCAGTTCCAGGGTCTGGGAAAAACTGTTTTTT. Translated: CASSSRVWEKLFF. The chain is built from TRBV27 and TRBJ1-4, with a tentative D call TRBD1 (5 bases). CDR1 and CDR2 (germline): MNHEY, SMNVEV (reference sequence). The CDR3 totals 13 residues. With 4 bases removed from V and 8 bases from J, the gap between germline ends came to 11 bases.

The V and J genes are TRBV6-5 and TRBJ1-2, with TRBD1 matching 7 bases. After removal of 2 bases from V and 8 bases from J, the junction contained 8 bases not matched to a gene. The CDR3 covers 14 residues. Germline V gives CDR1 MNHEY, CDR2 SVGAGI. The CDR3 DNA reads TGTGCCAGCAGTTACCCCGGGGGAGGGGGCGGCTACACCTTC. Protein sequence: CASSYPGGGGGYTF.

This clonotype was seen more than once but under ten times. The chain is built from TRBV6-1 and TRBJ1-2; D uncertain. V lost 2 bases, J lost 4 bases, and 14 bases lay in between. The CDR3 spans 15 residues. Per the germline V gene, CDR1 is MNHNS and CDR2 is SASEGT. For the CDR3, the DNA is TGTGCCAGCAGTGAATCGGGCAGAGTTTCCTATGGCTACACCTTC. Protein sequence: CASSESGRVSYGYTF.

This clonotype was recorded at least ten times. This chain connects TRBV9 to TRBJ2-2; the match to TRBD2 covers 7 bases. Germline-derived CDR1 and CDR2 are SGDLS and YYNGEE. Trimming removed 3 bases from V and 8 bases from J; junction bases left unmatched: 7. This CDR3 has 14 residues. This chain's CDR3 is CASSDPLAEGELFF. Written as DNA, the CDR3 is TGTGCCAGCAGCGACCCCCTAGCGGAGGGGGAGCTGTTTTTT. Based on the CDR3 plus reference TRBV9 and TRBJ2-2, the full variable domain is DSGVTQTPKHLITATGQRVTLRCSPRSGDLSVYWYQQSLDQGLQFLIQYYNGEERAKGNILERFSAQQFPDLHSELNLSSLELGDSALYFCASSDPLAEGELFFGEGSRLTVL.